The present entry profiles one TCR beta chain with its context. Its matching antigen is unknown. This record comes from a study of OX40 agonist ivuxolimab in advanced cancers. General study points: Near-lowest levels of clonal expansion characterized partial responders at 0.1-3.0 mg/kg.

The table came from immunoSEQ multiplex PCR; TCRdb's copy has only in-frame clones and leaves some out. This table holds 60,000 to 70,000 clones, around 84% found once. CDR3 length equals 14 residues. Trimming left V 2 bases short and J 5 bases short, with 13 bases between. CDR1 and CDR2 (germline): SGHDT, YYEEEE. The sequence was obtained from an adult with an advanced solid tumor such as melanoma, head and neck, liver or kidney cancer. This sequence joins TRBV5-6 and TRBJ1-2; D unclear. The material sequenced was CD4+ or CD8+ T cells sorted from blood, taken in a trial of the OX40 agonist ivuxolimab. The CDR3 reads CASSLSPAPYGYTF. Written as DNA, the CDR3 is TGTGCCAGCAGCTTATCCCCAGCCCCATATGGCTACACCTTC. The full variable domain, with the rest looked up from reference TRBV5-6 and TRBJ1-2, is DAGVTQSPTHLIKTRGQQVTLRCSPKSGHDTVSWYQQALGQGPQFIFQYYEEEERQRGNFPDRFSGHQFPNYSSELNVNALLLGDSALYLCASSLSPAPYGYTFGSGTRLTVV.